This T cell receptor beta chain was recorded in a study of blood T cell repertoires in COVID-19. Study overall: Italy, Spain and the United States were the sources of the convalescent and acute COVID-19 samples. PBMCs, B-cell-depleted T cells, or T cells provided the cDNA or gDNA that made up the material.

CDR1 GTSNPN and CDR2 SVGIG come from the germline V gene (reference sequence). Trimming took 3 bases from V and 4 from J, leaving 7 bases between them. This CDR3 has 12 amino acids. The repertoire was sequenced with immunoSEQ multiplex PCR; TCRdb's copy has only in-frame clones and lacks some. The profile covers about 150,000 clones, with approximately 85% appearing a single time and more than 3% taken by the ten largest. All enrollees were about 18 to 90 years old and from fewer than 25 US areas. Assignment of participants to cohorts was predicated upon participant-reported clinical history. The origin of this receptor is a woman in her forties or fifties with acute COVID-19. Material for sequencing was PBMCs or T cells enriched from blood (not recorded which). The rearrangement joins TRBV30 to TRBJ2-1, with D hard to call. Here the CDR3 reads CAWSPQYNEQFF. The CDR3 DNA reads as TGTGCCTGGAGCCCACAATACAATGAGCAGTTCTTC. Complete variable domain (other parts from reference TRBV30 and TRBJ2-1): SQTIHQWPATLVQPVGSPLSLECTVEGTSNPNLYWYRQAAGRGLQLLFYSVGIGQISSEVPQNLSASRPQDRQFILSSKKLLLSDSGFYLCAWSPQYNEQFFGPGTRLTVL.